Listed here are 9 T cell receptor beta chains from one sample, sequenced in a study of T cell repertoires in cytomegalovirus infection. Antigens for these TCRs are unknown. TCRdb re-called the reads with MiXCR, one entry per CDR3 protein. The table has fewer than 850,000 distinct CDR3 sequences, just under 30% seen once. Here the sequenced sample was cultured CD8+ T cells from PBMCs, taken from culture after CMV antigen stimulation. The receptors here all came from a human donor in good health (CMV status not recorded). Some clones in this sample may be carry-over from other donors' samples.

This clonotype has a handful of counts. This sequence joins TRBV12-3 or TRBV12-4 and TRBJ2-1; 7 bases match TRBD2. The CDR3 has 15 amino acids. V shed 7 bases and J 3 bases; nucleotides not matched to a gene: 9. The CDR3 is CASTSGLAVYNEQFF. The CDR3 nucleotides read TGTGCCAGCACCTCAGGGCTAGCGGTCTACAATGAGCAGTTCTTC.

The rearrangement joins TRBV20-1 to TRBJ2-7; the D gene is possibly TRBD2 (6 bases). Trimming took off 1 base at V and 5 bases at J, with 18 bases between the two ends. This CDR3 region has 15 residues. The germline V gene encodes CDR1 DFQATT and CDR2 SNEGSKA (reference sequence). The CDR3 region is CSARGDRDAGHEQYF. CDR3 DNA sequence: TGCAGTGCTAGAGGGGACCGGGACGCGGGGCACGAGCAGTACTTC.

The chain recombines TRBV7-9 with TRBJ2-7, with D possibly being TRBD2 (7 bases). CDR3 length: 14 amino acids. Germline V gives CDR1 SEHNR, CDR2 FQNEAQ (reference sequence). Trimming removed 5 bases at V and 0 bases at J, with 11 bases between. Written as DNA, the CDR3 is TGTGCCAGCAGCGCGGCGGGGGCCTCCTACGAGCAGTACTTC. Its translation is CASSAAGASYEQYF.

The chain joins TRBV15 to TRBJ2-5; weak D call: TRBD1 (6 bases). The V end lost 3 bases, the J end lost 5 bases, and 13 bases lay between the germline ends. Germline-derived CDR1 and CDR2 are LNHNV and YYDKDF (reference sequence). The CDR3 is 14 amino acids. This CDR3 reads CATSSRGVEETQYF. The DNA of the CDR3 is TGTGCCACCAGCAGCAGGGGCGTGGAGGAGACCCAGTACTTC. Full variable domain (missing parts from reference TRBV15 and TRBJ2-5): DAMVIQNPRYQVTQFGKPVTLSCSQTLNHNVMYWYQQKSSQAPKLLFHYYDKDFNNEADTPDNFQSRRPNTSFCFLDIRSPGLGDTAMYLCATSSRGVEETQYFGPGTRLLVL.

This clonotype was seen many times. The chain has TRBV4-1 and TRBJ2-3, with 10 bases identical to TRBD1. CDR3 size: 18 residues. The germline V gene has CDR1 MGHRA and CDR2 YSYEKL. V lost 0 bases, J lost 5 bases, and 11 bases stayed unmatched. As DNA, the CDR3 is TGCGCCAGCAGCCAAGATGGGGACAGGGGTCCCACATTAGATACGCAGTATTTT. Protein: CASSQDGDRGPTLDTQYF.

This clonotype has more than one count but fewer than ten. The chain links TRBV7-9 to TRBJ2-4; D is perhaps TRBD1 (6 bases). CDR3 size: 17 residues. Germline lookup yields CDR1 SEHNR and CDR2 FQNEAQ (reference sequence). V lost 5 bases to trimming and J lost 0 bases, with 17 bases between them. CDR3 in DNA: TGTGCCAGCAGCCCCCGTCCCGGGACATTAGCCAAAAACATTCAGTACTTC. As protein: CASSPRPGTLAKNIQYF.

This clonotype was seen repeatedly, ten times or more. CDR3 sequence: CASRPRGNTEAFF. CDR3 DNA sequence: TGTGCCAGCAGACCCCGGGGGAACACTGAAGCTTTCTTT. The V gene is TRBV7-2, the J gene TRBJ1-1; D gene uncertain. The CDR3 sequence is 13 residues long. Germline V lookup: CDR1 SGHTA, CDR2 FQGNSA. Trimming shortened V by 6 bases and J by 1 base, and 9 bases separated the two germline ends.

This clonotype came up a few times. The rearrangement joins TRBV11-1 to TRBJ2-7; D uncertain. V lost 5 bases and J 0 bases, leaving 11 bases between the germline ends. The CDR3 is 14 residues long. Germline CDR1 reads SGHAT; CDR2 reads FQDESV (reference sequence). The CDR3 region has the DNA TGTGCCAGCAGCGAAACAGCGATCTCCTACGAGCAGTACGTC. Protein: CASSETAISYEQYV.

V is TRBV19 and J is TRBJ1-1; D is uncertain. Germline CDR1 and CDR2: LNHDA and SQIVND (reference sequence). The CDR3 sequence is 13 residues long. V was pared by 3 bases and J by 7 bases, with 12 bases between. CDR3 DNA sequence: TGTGCCAGTAGTATTGAGGGCGCCAGTGAAGCTTTCTTT. Translation: CASSIEGASEAFF.